This TCR beta chain came from a study of response to subunit inactivated influenza vaccine. In this sample, this clonotype turned up many times. Each CDR3 protein is one row after TCRdb ran MiXCR on the RT-PCR reads. The sample consists of approximately 230,000 distinct CDR3 sequences, 9.5% to 15% of them appearing once. The sequencing used non-naive T cells sorted from PBMCs, collected less than 15 days before vaccination. The receptor was derived from a man in his fifties or sixties who received an inactivated influenza vaccine.

CDR3 coding DNA: TGTGCCAGCTTGGGGACTAGCCGATACAATGAGCAGTTCTTC. This gives the protein CASLGTSRYNEQFF. The rearrangement uses TRBV12-3 or TRBV12-4 and TRBJ2-1; 9 bases match TRBD2. The CDR3 consists of 14 residues. V lost 8 bases and J lost 4; bases outside the gene matches: 6.